These T cell receptor beta chains were read from a single sample in a study of molecular identifiers for immune sequencing clone quantification. In TCRdb, the PCR reads were re-called with MiXCR into one record per CDR3 protein. The sample records nearly 650,000 distinct CDR3 sequences, less than 30% being singletons. Sequencing was carried out using naive CD8+ T cells from blood, with Jurkat cell RNA spiked in. Every receptor here comes from a human donor in good health. Some libraries in this study had Jurkat cell RNA spiked in. The CDR3 runs from the conserved cysteine through the conserved F or W. The D gene is left open where the match is weak. Only part of the rows carry a size: once, few, many, or a class if the clone is expanded.

j_gene | v_gene | d_gene | abundance | CDR3aa | CDR3nt
TRBJ1-6 | TRBV3-1 | TRBD1 | NA | CASSRPGQGRNSPLHF | TGTGCCAGCAGCCGACCGGGACAGGGGCGGAATTCACCCCTCCACTTT
TRBJ2-3 | TRBV11-3 | NA | many | CASSSRNTDTQYF | TGTGCCAGCAGCTCCCGAAACACAGATACGCAGTATTTT
TRBJ1-4 | TRBV9 | NA | NA | CAILNGSNEKLFF | TGTGCCATCCTCAATGGATCTAATGAAAAACTGTTTTTT
TRBJ2-3 | TRBV7-6 | TRBD2 | many | CASSFLVREGPLSTDTQYF | TGTGCCAGCAGCTTTTTGGTGCGGGAGGGCCCCTTAAGCACAGATACGCAGTATTTT
TRBJ2-4 | TRBV28 | NA | many | CASSLRGPNKGIQYF | TGTGCCAGCAGTTTACGCGGACCAAACAAAGGGATTCAGTACTTC
TRBJ1-1 | TRBV7-9 | NA | NA | CASSVGQHTEAFF | TGTGCCAGCAGCGTAGGGCAGCACACTGAAGCTTTCTTT
TRBJ2-1 | TRBV3-1 | TRBD2 | NA | CASSRGTSGPYNEQFF | TGTGCCAGCAGCCGGGGGACTAGCGGGCCTTACAATGAGCAGTTCTTC
TRBJ2-3 | TRBV5-1 | TRBD2 | many | CASSAGTSGGPSTDTQYF | TGCGCCAGCAGCGCAGGGACTAGCGGGGGACCTAGCACAGATACGCAGTATTTT
TRBJ1-5 | TRBV27 | NA | NA | CASRSIGGQPQHF | TGTGCCAGCAGGTCGATCGGGGGGCAGCCCCAGCATTTT
TRBJ2-3 | TRBV6-2/TRBV6-3 | NA | many | CASTDYKTDTQYF | TGTGCCAGCACCGACTACAAAACAGATACGCAGTATTTT
TRBJ2-7 | TRBV15 | NA | NA | CATSRLRGDEQYF | TGTGCCACCAGCAGACTCCGAGGAGACGAGCAGTACTTC
TRBJ2-7 | TRBV6-6 | NA | many | CASQGSEQYF | TGTGCCAGCCAGGGTAGCGAGCAGTACTTC
TRBJ1-1 | TRBV30 | NA | many | CAWSVQFSALNTEAFF | TGTGCCTGGAGTGTACAATTTTCTGCCTTGAACACTGAAGCTTTCTTT
TRBJ2-5 | TRBV19 | NA | many | CASTPFGADRETQYF | TGTGCCAGTACCCCTTTTGGGGCGGACCGGGAGACCCAGTACTTC
TRBJ2-1 | TRBV5-1 | NA | few | CASSLRIENNEQFF | TGCGCCAGCTCCCTCAGGATCGAAAACAATGAGCAGTTCTTC
TRBJ2-1 | TRBV5-1 | NA | few | CASSLSLQGSPSNEQFF | TGCGCCAGCAGCTTATCACTACAGGGTTCACCGTCCAATGAGCAGTTCTTC
TRBJ1-4 | TRBV29-1 | NA | many | CSCYSGGVFF | TGCAGCTGCTACAGCGGGGGGGTGTTTTTT
TRBJ1-1 | TRBV7-9 | NA | NA | CASSDRLGPNEAFF | TGTGCCAGCAGCGACAGATTGGGCCCGAATGAAGCTTTCTTT
TRBJ2-7 | TRBV30 | NA | NA | CAWSGLPYEQYF | TGTGCCTGGAGTGGGCTCCCCTACGAGCAGTACTTC
TRBJ2-7 | TRBV20-1 | TRBD2 | many | CSLRDLTSAYTYEQYF | TGCAGTTTAAGGGATTTAACTAGCGCTTACACCTACGAGCAGTACTTC
TRBJ2-7 | TRBV27 | TRBD1 | NA | CASSPLTGASYGQYF | TGTGCCAGCTCCCCCCTAACAGGGGCCTCCTACGGGCAGTACTTC
TRBJ2-3 | TRBV12-3/TRBV12-4 | NA | NA | CASRSGRSPSTDTQYF | TGTGCCAGCAGATCGGGCAGATCTCCTAGCACAGATACGCAGTATTTT
TRBJ2-1 | TRBV19 | NA | few | CASSPPGAYNEQFF | TGTGCCAGTAGCCCCCCCGGGGCCTACAATGAGCAGTTCTTC
TRBJ1-1 | TRBV19 | NA | NA | CATHKLAEAFF | TGTGCCACTCACAAGTTGGCTGAAGCTTTCTTT
TRBJ2-4 | TRBV20-1 | TRBD2 | NA | CSARGSGGLVLAKNIQYF | TGCAGTGCTAGAGGGAGCGGGGGGTTAGTTCTAGCCAAAAACATTCAGTACTTC
TRBJ1-1 | TRBV30 | NA | NA | CAWREGPSEAFF | TGTGCCTGGAGAGAGGGACCATCTGAAGCTTTCTTT
TRBJ2-2 | TRBV5-1 | NA | many | CASSWAIVGPGELFF | TGCGCCAGCAGCTGGGCTATTGTTGGCCCCGGGGAGCTGTTTTTT
TRBJ2-1 | TRBV25-1 | NA | NA | CASSGRSYNEQFF | TGTGCCAGCAGCGGACGTAGCTACAATGAGCAGTTCTTC
TRBJ2-7 | TRBV19 | NA | many | CASRGQGFYEQYF | TGTGCCAGTAGGGGTCAGGGGTTCTACGAGCAGTACTTC
TRBJ1-1 | TRBV7-6 | NA | many | CASSNGWGIMNTEAFF | TGTGCCAGCAGCAATGGGTGGGGGATCATGAACACTGAAGCTTTCTTT
TRBJ2-1 | TRBV20-1 | NA | NA | CSAKTDSSSYNEQFF | TGCAGTGCAAAAACGGACTCGAGCTCCTACAATGAGCAGTTCTTC
TRBJ1-5 | TRBV10-3 | NA | many | CAISDPQVGQPQHF | TGTGCCATCAGTGACCCTCAAGTCGGCCAGCCCCAGCATTTT
TRBJ1-1 | TRBV10-3 | NA | NA | CAISDPRNSGVEAFF | TGTGCCATCAGTGACCCGAGGAACTCCGGGGTTGAAGCTTTCTTT
TRBJ2-3 | TRBV20-1 | NA | few | CSARGGTPGGDTQYF | TGCAGTGCTAGAGGAGGGACCCCCGGGGGAGATACGCAGTATTTT
TRBJ2-2 | TRBV20-1 | NA | many | CSASPGVWGDTGELFF | TGCAGTGCTAGTCCAGGGGTCTGGGGGGACACCGGGGAGCTGTTTTTT
TRBJ1-4 | TRBV24-1 | NA | few | CATSDPDSFNEKLFF | TGTGCCACCAGTGACCCGGACAGCTTTAATGAAAAACTGTTTTTT
TRBJ2-3 | TRBV19 | NA | many | CASSIGAASTDTQYF | TGTGCCAGTAGTATAGGGGCGGCTAGCACAGATACGCAGTATTTT
TRBJ2-7 | TRBV4-3 | TRBD1 | many | CASSHGQGGQYF | TGCGCCAGCAGCCATGGACAGGGAGGGCAGTACTTC
TRBJ2-1 | TRBV6-6 | TRBD2 | NA | CASSYSLAGEYDEQFF | TGTGCCAGCAGTTACTCCCTAGCGGGAGAGTACGATGAGCAGTTCTTC
TRBJ1-1 | TRBV7-7 | NA | many | CASSFRQNTEAFF | TGTGCCAGCAGCTTTCGACAGAACACTGAAGCTTTCTTT
TRBJ2-1 | TRBV6-1 | NA | few | CASSGLFQGYNEQFF | TGTGCCAGCAGTGGGCTATTCCAGGGGTACAATGAGCAGTTCTTC